These 18 T cell receptor beta chains were sequenced from one sample in a study of T cells in Graves' hyperthyroidism and ophthalmopathy. TCR beta CDR3 sequences were amplified from RNA transcripts. When the TCR CDR3 underwent first-round RT-PCR, the HTBI primer set was used. TCRdb called the multiplex PCR reads again in MiXCR, with one record for every CDR3 protein. The data show about 660,000 distinct CDR3 sequences, 45% seen once. Sequencing was done on a sample of peripheral blood or thyroid tissue (not recorded which). These receptors all stem from an adult man with Graves' disease, either hyperthyroidism or ophthalmopathy (not recorded which).

This clonotype has at least ten counts. The J gene is TRBJ1-1, the V gene TRBV5-1; a possible D gene is TRBD1 (5 bases). Per the germline V gene, CDR1 is SGHRS and CDR2 is YFSETQ. The CDR3 sequence is 15 residues long. Trimming stripped 3 bases from V and 0 bases from J, with 12 bases between. CDR3 coding DNA: TGCGCCAGCAGCTCGGACACAGCCATGAACACTGAAGCTTTCTTT. This sequence encodes CASSSDTAMNTEAFF.

The chain has TRBV10-2 and TRBJ2-3, with TRBD2 as a possible D gene (6 bases). Germline V CDR1 and CDR2: WSHSY, SAAADI. The CDR3 consists of 13 residues. The V and J ends lost 2 bases and 7 bases respectively, with 10 bases between them. CDR3 protein: CASSEPWTNTQYF. CDR3 DNA: TGCGCCAGCAGTGAGCCCTGGACTAATACGCAGTATTTT.

This clonotype appeared many times. The chain uses TRBV20-1 and TRBJ2-5, with TRBD2 matching 8 bases. The CDR3 has 16 residues. Germline V gene lookup returns CDR1 DFQATT and CDR2 SNEGSKA (reference sequence). The junction had 11 bases not matched to a gene; V was cut back by 4 bases and J by 1 base. The CDR3 DNA sequence: TGCAGTGCTATTCCCCCTAGCGGGCGAACCCAAGAGACCCAGTACTTC. This encodes CSAIPPSGRTQETQYF.

Many counts were recorded for this clonotype. J is TRBJ1-4 and V is TRBV7-2; 8 bases agree with TRBD1. The CDR3 loop spans 13 amino acids. V shed 7 bases and J 7 bases; nucleotides not matched to a gene: 5. Germline assignment: CDR1 SGHTA and CDR2 FQGNSA. CDR3 nucleotide sequence: TGTGCCAGCAACCGAGACAGGGGTGAAAAACTGTTTTTT. Protein: CASNRDRGEKLFF.

This sequence joins TRBV9 and TRBJ1-2; TRBD1 matches at 8 bases. The germline CDR1 and CDR2 sequences are SGDLS and YYNGEE. The CDR3 extends over 14 amino acids. J gave up 11 bases and V 3 bases, and 12 bases lay outside the gene matches. The CDR3 here is CASSATGGGLRYTF. The DNA for the CDR3 is TGTGCCAGCAGCGCCACAGGGGGGGGTTTAAGGTACACCTTC.

This clonotype was seen repeatedly, ten times or more. The rearrangement links TRBV7-9 to TRBJ2-5, with D unresolved. The CDR3 extends over 11 amino acids. Germline V gene sequence: CDR1 SEHNR, CDR2 FQNEAQ (reference sequence). Trimming left V 3 bases short and J 5 bases short, with 4 bases between. The CDR3 reads CASSLLETQYF. The CDR3 nucleotides are TGTGCCAGCAGCTTGCTCGAGACCCAGTACTTC.

This clonotype has at least ten counts. The chain couples TRBV9 to TRBJ1-3, with D possibly being TRBD1 (6 bases). V was cut by 0 bases and J by 0 bases, with 7 bases left in between. Per the germline V gene, CDR1 is SGDLS and CDR2 is YYNGEE. This CDR3 is built from 15 residues. The CDR3 DNA reads TGTGCCAGCAGCGTAGAGGGGGTCTCTGGAAACACCATATATTTT. The encoded protein is CASSVEGVSGNTIYF.

The table lists this clonotype with a few counts. The chain uses TRBV7-9 and TRBJ2-6; D may be TRBD1 (7 bases). Trimming took 3 bases from V and 2 from J, leaving 17 bases between them. Germline CDR1 SEHNR, CDR2 FQNEAQ (reference sequence). This CDR3 comprises 18 residues. The CDR3 coding sequence is TGTGCCAGCAGCTTGTTACCCCAGGGGGAGGCTGGGGCCAACGTCCTGACTTTC. This gives the protein CASSLLPQGEAGANVLTF.

The DNA for the CDR3 is TGTGCCAGCAGTTTAACCAGAAACGAGCAGTACTTC. Its translation is CASSLTRNEQYF. The gene calls are TRBV12-3 or TRBV12-4 and TRBJ2-7; D is uncertain. This CDR3 has 12 residues. Trimming removed 2 bases from V and 5 bases from J, with 7 bases in between.

This clonotype was counted at least ten times. The rearrangement links TRBV20-1 to TRBJ2-5; the D is unclear. Trimming pared 2 bases from V and 5 bases from J, leaving 6 bases between. Per germline, CDR1 DFQATT and CDR2 SNEGSKA (reference sequence). This CDR3 contains 11 residues. DNA for the CDR3: TGCAGTGCTAGACAGGCGGAGACCCAGTACTTC. Translated: CSARQAETQYF.

The chain is built from TRBV29-1 and TRBJ1-3; 11 bases agree with TRBD1. Trimming took 3 bases from V and 8 from J; bases not matched to a gene: 6. Per the germline V gene, CDR1 is SQVTM and CDR2 is ANQGSEA. CDR3 size: 14 residues. The CDR3 loop reads CSVEDRGLGYTIYF. For the CDR3, the DNA is TGCAGCGTTGAGGACAGGGGGCTTGGCTACACCATATATTTT.

This clonotype was seen ten or more times. The chain uses TRBV10-3 and TRBJ1-2, with TRBD1 matching 9 bases. V was pared by 3 bases and J by 4 bases, with 9 bases of the junction left unmatched. CDR1 ENHRY and CDR2 SYGVKD come from the germline V gene. CDR3 length equals 16 residues. The CDR3 sequence: CAISDPGQGHAYGYTF. The CDR3 DNA follows: TGTGCCATCAGTGACCCGGGACAGGGCCATGCCTATGGCTACACCTTC.

This chain connects TRBV5-4 to TRBJ2-7; D not certain. The CDR3 is 13 residues long. Germline assignment: CDR1 SGHNT and CDR2 YYREEE (reference sequence). V lost 0 bases and J 3 bases, leaving 7 bases between the germline ends. The CDR3: CASSLDLHYEQYF. In DNA form, the CDR3 reads TGTGCCAGCAGCTTGGACTTACACTACGAGCAGTACTTC.

The chain combines TRBV20-1 with TRBJ2-1; no clear D. Between the trimmed V and J ends, which lost 3 bases and 0 bases, there was a span of 6 bases. Germline lookup yields CDR1 DFQATT and CDR2 SNEGSKA (reference sequence). This CDR3 comprises 13 residues. CDR3 in amino acids: CSASQSSYNEQFF. The CDR3 nucleotides read TGCAGTGCTAGTCAGTCCTCCTACAATGAGCAGTTCTTC.

The chain carries TRBV20-1 and TRBJ1-1; D is possibly TRBD1 (6 bases). Looked up from germline, CDR1 is DFQATT and CDR2 is SNEGSKA (reference sequence). The V and J ends lost 3 bases and 1 base respectively, with 9 bases between them. There are 13 residues in the CDR3. CDR3 DNA sequence: TGCAGTGCTAGCCGGGACAAGAACACTGAAGCTTTCTTT. It is translated as CSASRDKNTEAFF.

The chain uses TRBV12-3 or TRBV12-4 and TRBJ2-7; TRBD2 matches 11 bases. CDR3 length: 14 amino acids. V shed 5 bases, J shed 6 bases, and the junction held 6 bases outside the gene matches. The chain's CDR3 is CASSILAGVSEQYF. The CDR3 coding sequence is TGTGCCAGCAGTATACTAGCGGGAGTCTCCGAGCAGTACTTC.

This clonotype has at least ten counts. The chain has TRBV19 and TRBJ1-1; D might be TRBD1 (5 bases). Per the germline V gene, CDR1 is LNHDA and CDR2 is SQIVND (reference sequence). V was pared by 10 bases and J by 5 bases, with 17 bases between. The CDR3 contains 13 residues. The CDR3 protein is CATGQHSGTEAFF. CDR3 DNA: TGTGCCACAGGGCAACATAGTGGGACTGAAGCTTTCTTT.

The chain is built from TRBV2 and TRBJ1-2, with D possibly matching TRBD1 (6 bases). The CDR3 has 14 residues. The ends were cut back, 8 bases at V and 2 bases at J, with 15 bases in the middle. Germline V CDR1 and CDR2: SNHLY, FYNNEI. This chain's CDR3 is CASGRGGGNYGYTF. DNA of the CDR3: TGTGCCAGCGGAAGGGGGGGCGGGAACTATGGCTACACCTTC.